Reported below is one T cell receptor beta chain. Other DNA sequences from this sample encode an identical CDR3 as well. The study separated CD4+ cells into CD45RA+ naive and CD45RA-negative memory subsets. This sample was taken from a study of shared clonotypes between healthy human individuals. Only in-frame clones appear in the TCRdb table, and some are missing; sequencing was by immunoSEQ multiplex PCR. The sample has over 2 million clones; under 95% are singletons. Germline CDR1 MNHEY, CDR2 SMNVEV (reference sequence). This CDR3 spans 15 amino acids. V gave up 2 bases and J gave up 0 bases, with 8 bases separating them.

Sequencing input: naive CD4+ T cells from PBMCs. Sample subset: CD45RA+ positively selected. This rearrangement joins TRBV27 to TRBJ2-1; maybe TRBD1 (5 bases). This TCR came from a man younger than 30 in good health. Some clones in this sample may be carry-over from other donors' samples. The CDR3 DNA reads TGTGCCAGCAGTTTAAGGGGAAGCTCCTACAATGAGCAGTTCTTC. This gives the protein CASSLRGSSYNEQFF.